These 2 T cell receptor beta chains originate from one sample sequenced in a study of shared clonotypes between healthy human individuals. Method: immunoSEQ multiplex PCR; TCRdb's copy keeps in-frame clones and lacks some. The profile shows about 1.1 million clones, around three quarters of them singletons. Sequencing was performed on memory CD4+ T cells from PBMCs. Subset given: CD45RA-negative fraction. These receptors were taken from a man younger than 35 in good health. Some clones in this sample may be carry-over from other donors' samples.

This sequence joins TRBV29-1 and TRBJ2-4, with a tentative D call TRBD1 (6 bases). V was trimmed by 4 bases and J by 0 bases, leaving 19 bases between them. The V gene's germline CDR1 is SQVTM and CDR2 ANQGSEA. The CDR3 is made up of 17 amino acids. CDR3 in DNA: TGCAGCGTTGGCGTATTGGGCCAGGGGCTAGCCAAAAACATTCAGTACTTC. Translated, it gives CSVGVLGQGLAKNIQYF.

With regard to this clone: The sample contains more than one DNA sequence encoding this CDR3. The J gene is TRBJ2-6, the V gene TRBV7-3; D unresolved. Germline V gene sequence: CDR1 SGHTA, CDR2 FQGTGA. CDR3 length: 14 amino acids. V lost 2 bases to trimming and J lost 4 bases, with 6 bases between them. Here the CDR3 DNA reads TGTGCCAGCAGCTTAGGTTCGGGGGCCAACGTCCTGACTTTC. Its translation is CASSLGSGANVLTF. Using reference TRBV7-3 and TRBJ2-6 for the parts outside the CDR3, the full variable domain is GAGVSQTPSNKVTEKGKYVELRCDPISGHTALYWYRQSLGQGPEFLIYFQGTGAADDSGLPNDRFFAVRPEGSVSTLKIQRTERGDSAVYLCASSLGSGANVLTFGAGSRLTVL.